This T cell receptor beta chain was observed in a study of OX40 agonist ivuxolimab in advanced cancers. Notes on the study in general: Mean expanded clone counts were higher in CD8+ than CD4+ T cells.

Measured with immunoSEQ multiplex PCR; TCRdb has only the in-frame clones, and not every one. The sample lists roughly 100,000 clones, more than 75% seen once, with about 0.33% in the top ten. In germline, CDR1 is LNHDA, CDR2 SQIVND (reference sequence). This CDR3 spans 15 amino acids. Trimming left V 1 base short and J 2 bases short, with 10 bases between. Turning to this clone: The target antigen is unknown.

This clonotype was obtained from an adult with an advanced solid tumor such as melanoma, head and neck, liver or kidney cancer. V and J are TRBV19 and TRBJ2-3, with D unresolved. The sample consisted of CD4+ or CD8+ T cells sorted from blood, taken in a trial of the OX40 agonist ivuxolimab. CDR3 amino acids: CASSIASSPTDTQYF. The CDR3 coding sequence is TGTGCCAGTAGTATAGCAAGTTCCCCCACAGATACGCAGTATTTT.